This TCR beta chain was recorded in a study of cytomegalovirus exposure and HLA in healthy donors. Study-wide findings and caveats: Relative to the approximately 670-donor mean, N-insertions were reportedly fewer in an Asian-associated ancestry cluster in a later analysis. A later analysis found TCR association rates differed by HLA locus, highest for DRB1 and lowest for HLA-C.

A multiplex PCR was run with 60 Vbeta primers and 13 Jbeta primers. TCRdb's table, derived via immunoSEQ multiplex PCR, lists solely in-frame clones and lacks some. The sample consists of roughly 150,000 clones, around three quarters of them appearing once. Germline V gives CDR1 MDHEN, CDR2 SYDVKM. The ends were cut back, 8 bases at V and 5 bases at J, with 19 bases in the middle. The CDR3 length is 14 residues. This clone was observed a few times. Antigen unknown. The chain couples TRBV28 to TRBJ2-7, with TRBD2 as a possible D gene (7 bases). The source of this sequence is a man aged 35-49 years in good health and CMV-seronegative. Sequencing used PBMCs. In DNA, the CDR3 is TGTGCCAGCGGAGGGGGGGGGAGGACCGACGAGCAGTACTTC. Translating gives CASGGGGRTDEQYF.